These 16 T cell receptor beta chains were all obtained from the same sample, sequenced in a study of T cells in Graves' hyperthyroidism and ophthalmopathy. It was RNA transcripts that yielded the amplified TCR beta CDR3 regions. HTBI primers drove first-round RT-PCR of the TCR CDR3. TCRdb reprocessed the multiplex PCR reads via MiXCR and lists one record per CDR3 protein. The sample yields a few hundred thousand distinct CDR3 sequences, 15% to 19% seen once. Sequencing was done on a sample of blood. The receptors shown here come from a woman aged 30 to 39 with Graves' hyperthyroidism.

Turning to this clonotype: A much larger clone lies a single base off, so this may be a read error. CDR3 sequence reads: CAGSPRGAGGPFEQYF. CDR3 nucleotides: TGTGCCGGCAGCCCCCGCGGTGCGGGAGGGCCGTTCGAGCAGTACTTC. J is TRBJ2-7 and V is TRBV7-2, with 9 bases matching TRBD2. CDR3 length: 16 residues. CDR1 and CDR2 (germline): SGHTA, FQGNSA. Full variable domain (rest looked up from reference TRBV7-2 and TRBJ2-7): GAGVSQSPSNKVTEKGKDVELRCDPISGHTALYWYRQSLGQGLEFLIYFQGNSAPDKSGLPSDRFSAERTGGSVSTLTIQRTQQEDSAVYLCAGSPRGAGGPFEQYFGPGTRLTVT.

In its sample, this clonotype was seen many times. The chain combines TRBV13 with TRBJ2-1; D not resolved. V lost 5 bases and J 3 bases, leaving 5 bases between the germline ends. The CDR3 contains 12 residues. Germline CDR1 PRHDT, CDR2 FYEKMQ (reference sequence). Here the CDR3 DNA reads TGTGCCAGCAGCCAAATCTACAATGAGCAGTTCTTC. Its protein is CASSQIYNEQFF.

This clonotype appeared a few times. The V call is TRBV14, the J call TRBJ1-4; TRBD1 matches 7 bases. Germline trimming cut 0 bases from V and 3 bases from J; bases unmatched to any gene: 10. CDR1 SGHDN and CDR2 FVKESK come from the germline V gene. This CDR3 has 18 amino acids. The CDR3 loop reads CASSQDLYRGRSNEKLFF. CDR3 nucleotide sequence: TGTGCCAGCAGCCAAGACTTATACAGGGGACGGTCTAATGAAAAACTGTTTTTT.

This chain joins TRBV7-6 and TRBJ2-7, with a possible D match to TRBD2 (6 bases). In germline, CDR1 is SGHVS, CDR2 FNYEAQ. The length of the CDR3 is 15 residues. V was clipped by 4 bases and J by 6 bases, with 19 bases between them. CDR3 residues: CASSWSGGLAGEQYF. The CDR3 region has the DNA TGTGCCAGCAGCTGGTCCGGGGGTTTGGCAGGCGAGCAGTACTTC.

This clonotype was seen at least ten times. This chain joins TRBV5-1 and TRBJ1-1; perhaps TRBD1 as D (5 bases). The germline V gene encodes CDR1 SGHRS and CDR2 YFSETQ. V was cut by 0 bases and J by 4 bases, with 7 bases left in between. This CDR3 is 13 amino acids long. CDR3 loop: CASSLAGPTEAFF. The CDR3 DNA sequence: TGCGCCAGCAGCTTGGCGGGGCCCACTGAAGCTTTCTTT.

Many counts were recorded for this clonotype. CDR3 residues: CSAGRLAGSDTQYF. The CDR3 region has the DNA TGCAGTGCAGGGAGGCTAGCGGGATCAGATACGCAGTATTTT. This chain links TRBV20-1 with TRBJ2-3; 9 bases map to TRBD2. The CDR3 has 14 residues. The V gene end was trimmed by 6 bases and the J gene end by 4 bases; junction bases not matched to a gene: 8. Germline CDR1 reads DFQATT; CDR2 reads SNEGSKA (reference sequence).

This clonotype occurred a few times. The chain joins TRBV7-9 to TRBJ1-6; TRBD1 agrees at 7 bases. CDR1 is SEHNR and CDR2 is FQNEAQ in the germline V gene (reference sequence). This CDR3 is built from 15 residues. V lost 3 bases, J lost 10 bases, and 9 bases stayed unmatched. CDR3 DNA: TGTGCCAGCAGCTTGGGGAACAGGGGAGGCTCACCCCTCCACTTT. Protein sequence: CASSLGNRGGSPLHF.

The V and J genes are TRBV19 and TRBJ1-1; a possible D gene is TRBD1 (6 bases). The V gene's germline CDR1 is LNHDA and CDR2 SQIVND (reference sequence). The ends were cut back, 6 bases at V and 0 bases at J, with 17 bases in the middle. The CDR3 runs 16 residues. The chain's CDR3 is CASRTEQGWVNTEAFF. The CDR3, as DNA: TGTGCCAGTAGAACAGAACAGGGTTGGGTGAACACTGAAGCTTTCTTT.

The chain carries TRBV30 and TRBJ2-5, with 7 bases that match TRBD2. The CDR3 consists of 17 residues. J gave up 1 base and V 1 base, and 12 bases lay outside the gene matches. The V gene's germline CDR1 is GTSNPN and CDR2 SVGIG (reference sequence). The CDR3 DNA reads as TGTGCCTGGAGTGAGGCTTTGGGGGGGATAAGCCAAGAGACCCAGTACTTC. Amino acids: CAWSEALGGISQETQYF.

The chain is built from TRBV5-1 and TRBJ1-4; possible D gene TRBD1, 5 bases. Germline lookup yields CDR1 SGHRS and CDR2 YFSETQ. The CDR3 totals 13 residues. The V end lost 6 bases, the J end lost 10 bases, and 16 bases lay between the germline ends. The CDR3 bases are TGCGCCAGCACGGTGCAGGGTGGTGGAAAACTGTTTTTT. Its translation is CASTVQGGGKLFF.

This clonotype was recorded many times. The CDR3 coding sequence is TGCAGCGTTGATGGGGGGAGAACAGATACGCAGTATTTT. It yields the protein CSVDGGRTDTQYF. This chain joins TRBV29-1 and TRBJ2-3; D might be TRBD2 (6 bases). This CDR3 contains 13 residues. Per germline, CDR1 SQVTM and CDR2 ANQGSEA. V was clipped by 3 bases and J by 3 bases, with 10 bases between them.

There are a few counts of this clonotype. The gene calls are TRBV29-1 and TRBJ2-7, with no clear D. Trimming took 6 bases from V and 7 from J, leaving 16 bases between them. CDR3 length equals 12 residues. CDR1 and CDR2 (germline): SQVTM, ANQGSEA. The CDR3 protein is CSVSQVRGEQYF. CDR3 in DNA: TGCAGCGTCTCTCAGGTCCGAGGAGAGCAGTACTTC.

This clonotype has at least ten counts. CDR3 coding DNA: TGTGCCAGCAGTTGGGCTTCACAAGAGACCCAGTACTTC. Its protein is CASSWASQETQYF. The chain uses TRBV2 and TRBJ2-5, with D hard to call. Trimming took off 5 bases at V and 2 bases at J, with 9 bases between the two ends. CDR1 SNHLY and CDR2 FYNNEI come from the germline V gene. CDR3 length equals 13 residues.

The chain couples TRBV10-3 to TRBJ2-2; 7 bases map to TRBD2. CDR1 is ENHRY, CDR2 SYGVKD, per germline. The CDR3 contains 15 residues. The V and J ends lost 7 bases and 0 bases, in that order; junction bases with no gene match: 5. The CDR3 DNA reads TGTGCCATCACCTCCGGGACTACGAACACCGGGGAGCTGTTTTTT. Protein sequence: CAITSGTTNTGELFF.

V and J are TRBV2 and TRBJ1-2, with 7 bases fitting TRBD1. The CDR3 sequence is 12 residues long. The germline CDR1 and CDR2 sequences are SNHLY and FYNNEI. Trimming took 6 bases from V and 9 from J; bases not matched to a gene: 7. The CDR3 region is CASREGQRSYTF. The CDR3 region has the DNA TGTGCCAGCAGGGAGGGACAGCGAAGCTACACCTTC.

Ten or more counts support this clonotype. V gene TRBV7-3 combines with J gene TRBJ2-3; the D gene is possibly TRBD1 (5 bases). Per the germline V gene, CDR1 is SGHTA and CDR2 is FQGTGA. Between the trimmed V and J ends, which lost 8 bases and 3 bases, there was a span of 12 bases. The CDR3 loop spans 13 amino acids. CDR3 DNA sequence: TGTGCCAGCGGGGCAGATGGGACAGATACGCAGTATTTT. Its translation: CASGADGTDTQYF.